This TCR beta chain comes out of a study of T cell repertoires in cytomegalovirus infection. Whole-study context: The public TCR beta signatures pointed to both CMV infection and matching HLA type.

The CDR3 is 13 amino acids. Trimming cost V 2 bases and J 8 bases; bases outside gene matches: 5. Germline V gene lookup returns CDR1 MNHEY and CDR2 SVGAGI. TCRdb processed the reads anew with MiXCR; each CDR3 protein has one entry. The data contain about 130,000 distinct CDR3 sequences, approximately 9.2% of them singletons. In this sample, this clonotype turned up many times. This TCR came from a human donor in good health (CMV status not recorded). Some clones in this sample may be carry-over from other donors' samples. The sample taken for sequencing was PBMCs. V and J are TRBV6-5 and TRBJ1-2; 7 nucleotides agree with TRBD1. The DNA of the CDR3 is TGTGCCAGCAGTTACGAGGGGGCGAAGGGCTACACCTTC. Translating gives CASSYEGAKGYTF.